This entry describes one T cell receptor beta chain. V was pared by 4 bases and J by 0 bases, with 7 bases between. CDR3 length: 14 amino acids. CDR1 and CDR2 (germline): LGHDT, YNNKEL (reference sequence). The entry originates in a study of blood T cell repertoires in COVID-19. Study-wide background: The origin of the acute and convalescent COVID-19 samples was the United States, Italy and Spain. In each case, the material was cDNA or gDNA derived from T cells, B-cell-depleted T cells, or PBMCs.

In the authors' workflow: Estimates of nucleated cell counts were drawn from the amplification of reference gene primers. Only in-frame clones appear in the TCRdb table, and some are missing; sequencing was by immunoSEQ multiplex PCR. That table furnishes V, J and clone size, whereas the DNA furnished D and trimming. Of approximately 180,000 clones listed, about 80% are singletons. This chain connects TRBV3-1 (or the pseudogene TRBV3-2) to TRBJ1-5; D is possibly TRBD1 (6 bases). This sequence was found in a woman in her seventies with acute or convalescent COVID-19. The specimen was peripheral blood. CDR3 nucleotide sequence: TGTGCCAGCAGCCCAGGGGTTAGCAATCAGCCCCAGCATTTT. Residues: CASSPGVSNQPQHF.